Listed here are 19 T cell receptor beta chains from one sample, sequenced in a study of OX40 agonist ivuxolimab in advanced cancers. This table comes from immunoSEQ multiplex PCR, and its TCRdb copy is limited to in-frame clones, with some not included. Among 83,000 or so clones listed, approximately 90% were seen once. The specimen comprised CD4+ or CD8+ T cells sorted from blood, sampled in a trial of the OX40 agonist ivuxolimab. The source of these receptors is an adult with an advanced solid tumor such as melanoma, head and neck, liver or kidney cancer.

This rearrangement joins TRBV7-9 to TRBJ2-3, with TRBD2 matching 16 bases. J lost 3 bases, V lost 5 bases, and 5 bases had no gene match. The CDR3 loop spans 17 amino acids. Germline assignment: CDR1 SEHNR and CDR2 FQNEAQ (reference sequence). This CDR3 is CASSPGLAGGPTDTQYF. The CDR3 coding sequence is TGTGCCAGCAGCCCGGGACTAGCGGGAGGGCCAACAGATACGCAGTATTTT.

The genes are TRBV28 and TRBJ2-2; a possible D gene is TRBD2 (5 bases). The CDR3 sequence is 17 residues long. V was shortened by 5 bases and J by 1 base, with 17 bases between the two germline ends. Germline V gene lookup returns CDR1 MDHEN and CDR2 SYDVKM. In DNA, the CDR3 is TGTGCCAGCAGTACCCCCATGGGCAGCGGGAACACCGGGGAGCTGTTTTTT. Encoded protein: CASSTPMGSGNTGELFF.

A few counts support this clone. The chain combines TRBV5-4 with TRBJ2-1; D gene uncertain. The length of the CDR3 is 13 residues. The germline V gene encodes CDR1 SGHNT and CDR2 YYREEE (reference sequence). V was cut by 0 bases and J by 2 bases, with 3 bases left in between. CDR3 nucleotides: TGTGCCAGCAGCTTGGGACCCTACAATGAGCAGTTCTTC. Protein: CASSLGPYNEQFF.

This sequence joins TRBV7-2 and TRBJ2-6; D might be TRBD2 (5 bases). CDR3 size: 16 residues. V lost 3 bases and J lost 0, with 9 bases in between. In germline, CDR1 is SGHTA, CDR2 FQGNSA. This chain's CDR3 is CASSLEVSSGANVLTF. The CDR3 DNA sequence: TGTGCCAGCAGCTTGGAGGTCAGCTCTGGGGCCAACGTCCTGACTTTC.

This clone showed up just once. The chain has TRBV7-2 and TRBJ1-1; the D is unclear. Germline V lookup: CDR1 SGHTA, CDR2 FQGNSA. V lost 0 bases and J lost 3, with 17 bases in between. The CDR3 totals 17 residues. The CDR3 loop is CASSLALGLLGHTEAFF. CDR3 DNA: TGTGCCAGCAGCTTAGCTCTCGGGTTATTAGGGCACACTGAAGCTTTCTTT. The whole variable domain, filled in from reference TRBV7-2 and TRBJ1-1, reads GAGVSQSPSNKVTEKGKDVELRCDPISGHTALYWYRQSLGQGLEFLIYFQGNSAPDKSGLPSDRFSAERTGGSVSTLTIQRTQQEDSAVYLCASSLALGLLGHTEAFFGQGTRLTVV.

V is TRBV4-2 and J is TRBJ2-1; 9 bases match TRBD2. This CDR3 has 16 amino acids. V shed 4 bases and J 8 bases; nucleotides not matched to a gene: 12. Germline assignment: CDR1 LGHNA and CDR2 YNFKEQ. The CDR3 region is CASSLVETSGSHEQFF. The DNA of the CDR3 is TGTGCCAGCAGCCTTGTCGAGACTAGCGGCTCCCATGAGCAGTTCTTC.

This clone is a singleton in its sample. The gene calls are TRBV9 and TRBJ1-1, with D perhaps TRBD1 (6 bases). This CDR3 contains 15 residues. Trimming took 3 bases from V and 1 from J, leaving 13 bases between them. Germline values: CDR1 SGDLS, CDR2 YYNGEE. The CDR3 DNA sequence: TGTGCCAGCAGCGCGTCGGGACACAGGAACACTGAAGCTTTCTTT. This encodes CASSASGHRNTEAFF.

The chain joins TRBV14 to TRBJ2-2; D is undetermined. V lost 4 bases, J lost 2 bases, and 11 bases lay in between. Germline CDR1 is SGHDN and CDR2 is FVKESK. There are 15 residues in the CDR3. The CDR3 DNA is TGTGCCAGCAGCCGGCAGGTAGCCAACACCGGGGAGCTGTTTTTT. Protein: CASSRQVANTGELFF.

This chain joins TRBV7-9 and TRBJ2-2; TRBD1 agrees at 7 bases. This CDR3 is 16 amino acids long. Germline values: CDR1 SEHNR, CDR2 FQNEAQ (reference sequence). V was pared by 5 bases and J by 4 bases, with 10 bases of the junction left unmatched. As DNA, the CDR3 is TGTGCCAGCAGCCGCCGACAGGGTTGGTCCACCGGGGAGCTGTTTTTT. This gives the protein CASSRRQGWSTGELFF. Complete variable domain (other parts from reference TRBV7-9 and TRBJ2-2): DTGVSQNPRHKITKRGQNVTFRCDPISEHNRLYWYRQTLGQGPEFLTYFQNEAQLEKSRLLSDRFSAERPKGSFSTLEIQRTEQGDSAMYLCASSRRQGWSTGELFFGEGSRLTVL.

The chain carries TRBV2 and TRBJ2-1; no clear D. CDR1 and CDR2 from the germline V gene are SNHLY and FYNNEI. This CDR3 has 13 residues. V was shortened by 6 bases and J by 4 bases, with 10 bases between the two germline ends. The CDR3 reads CASSMERYNEQFF. The CDR3, as DNA: TGTGCCAGCAGCATGGAAAGGTACAATGAGCAGTTCTTC.

This chain joins TRBV28 and TRBJ1-5, with D hard to call. CDR1 and CDR2 from the germline V gene are MDHEN and SYDVKM. CDR3 length: 14 amino acids. V was clipped by 7 bases and J by 3 bases, with 13 bases between them. The CDR3 is CASTNTGFNQPQHF. The CDR3 nucleotides are TGTGCCAGCACCAACACGGGGTTCAATCAGCCCCAGCATTTT.

The chain recombines TRBV7-2 with TRBJ2-7, with TRBD2 matching over 11 bases. The V gene's germline CDR1 is SGHTA and CDR2 FQGNSA. This CDR3 is 14 amino acids long. The J segment lost 3 bases and the V segment lost 4 bases, leaving 2 bases of the junction unmatched. DNA of the CDR3: TGTGCCAGCAGCTCGACTAGCGGGATCTACGAGCAGTACTTC. This sequence encodes CASSSTSGIYEQYF.

The genes are TRBV19 and TRBJ1-5; possible D gene TRBD1, 5 bases. Per the germline V gene, CDR1 is LNHDA and CDR2 is SQIVND (reference sequence). This CDR3 has 15 amino acids. V gave up 6 bases and J gave up 5 bases, with 17 bases separating them. For the CDR3, the DNA is TGTGCCAGTAGGGCTGTGGGGGGGAGGCATCAGCCCCAGCATTTT. Translated, it gives CASRAVGGRHQPQHF.

The chain couples TRBV28 to TRBJ2-6; 9 bases match TRBD1. The ends lost 5 bases at V and 0 bases at J; junction bases unmatched: 8. CDR1 MDHEN and CDR2 SYDVKM come from the germline V gene. The CDR3 totals 18 residues. CDR3 in amino acids: CASSITGTGNSGANVLTF. CDR3 coding DNA: TGTGCCAGCAGTATAACCGGGACAGGGAACTCTGGGGCCAACGTCCTGACTTTC.

The chain combines TRBV7-2 with TRBJ2-3; D not certain. The V gene's germline CDR1 is SGHTA and CDR2 FQGNSA. Trimming removed 1 base from V and 0 bases from J, with 11 bases in between. The CDR3 is 16 residues long. CDR3 residues: CASSLDAVTSTDTQYF. The CDR3 DNA is TGTGCCAGCAGCTTAGACGCGGTTACTAGCACAGATACGCAGTATTTT.

CDR3: CASSLEKGEVYGYTF. In DNA, the CDR3 is TGTGCCAGCAGCTTAGAGAAGGGGGAAGTCTATGGCTACACCTTC. The chain employs TRBV7-2 and TRBJ1-2, with D possibly matching TRBD1 (6 bases). The CDR3 extends over 15 amino acids. Per germline, CDR1 SGHTA and CDR2 FQGNSA. V lost 1 base and J 4 bases, leaving 13 bases between the germline ends. Based on the CDR3 plus reference TRBV7-2 and TRBJ1-2, the full variable domain is GAGVSQSPSNKVTEKGKDVELRCDPISGHTALYWYRQSLGQGLEFLIYFQGNSAPDKSGLPSDRFSAERTGGSVSTLTIQRTQQEDSAVYLCASSLEKGEVYGYTFGSGTRLTVV.

The chain carries TRBV7-8 and TRBJ2-1; 7 bases agree with TRBD2. The length of the CDR3 is 12 residues. CDR1 and CDR2 from the germline V gene are SGHVS and FQNEAQ. The J segment lost 12 bases and the V segment lost 6 bases, leaving 8 bases of the junction unmatched. Written as DNA, the CDR3 is TGTGCCAGCAGTCTATCGCCGGGGGGGCAGTTCTTC. It specifies CASSLSPGGQFF.

The chain has TRBV7-3 and TRBJ2-2; TRBD1 agrees at 10 bases. The V and J ends lost 5 bases and 0 bases, in that order; junction bases with no gene match: 3. The germline CDR1 and CDR2 sequences are SGHTA and FQGTGA. This CDR3 has 16 residues. The CDR3 here is CASSAGQGANTGELFF. CDR3 nucleotide sequence: TGTGCCAGCAGCGCAGGACAGGGGGCGAACACCGGGGAGCTGTTTTTT.

The V gene is TRBV7-3, the J gene TRBJ2-6, with TRBD2 as a possible D gene (6 bases). Germline CDR1 and CDR2: SGHTA and FQGTGA. CDR3 length: 18 amino acids. Trimming left V 0 bases short and J 0 bases short, with 12 bases between. The CDR3 DNA reads as TGTGCCAGCAGCTTAACGGGGGGACCTAGCTCTGGGGCCAACGTCCTGACTTTC. Its translation is CASSLTGGPSSGANVLTF. The full variable domain, in which reference TRBV7-3 and TRBJ2-6 provide the parts outside the CDR3, is GAGVSQTPSNKVTEKGKYVELRCDPISGHTALYWYRQSLGQGPEFLIYFQGTGAADDSGLPNDRFFAVRPEGSVSTLKIQRTERGDSAVYLCASSLTGGPSSGANVLTFGAGSRLTVL.